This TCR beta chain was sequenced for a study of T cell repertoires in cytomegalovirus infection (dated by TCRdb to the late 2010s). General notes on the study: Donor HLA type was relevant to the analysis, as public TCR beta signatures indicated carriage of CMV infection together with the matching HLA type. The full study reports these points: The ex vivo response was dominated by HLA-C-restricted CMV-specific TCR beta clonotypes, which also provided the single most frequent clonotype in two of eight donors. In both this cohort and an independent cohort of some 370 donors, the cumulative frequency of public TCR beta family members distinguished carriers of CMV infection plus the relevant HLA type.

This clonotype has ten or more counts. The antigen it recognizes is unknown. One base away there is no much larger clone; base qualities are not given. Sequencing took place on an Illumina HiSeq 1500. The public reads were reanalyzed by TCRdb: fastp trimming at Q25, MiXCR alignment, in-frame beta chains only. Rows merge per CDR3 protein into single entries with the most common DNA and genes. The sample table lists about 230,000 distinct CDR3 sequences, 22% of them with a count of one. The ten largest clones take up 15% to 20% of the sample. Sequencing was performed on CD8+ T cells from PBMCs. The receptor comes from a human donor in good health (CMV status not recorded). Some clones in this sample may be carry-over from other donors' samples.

DNA sequence: TGCGCCAGCAGCCAAGAGGCAGGGGACGACGAGCAGTACTTC. The translation is CASSQEAGDDEQYF. This chain joins TRBV4-1 to TRBJ2-7; tentative D gene TRBD1, with 6 bases matching. CDR1 and CDR2, looked up from the germline V gene, are MGHRA and YSYEKL. The germline ends are 11 bases apart after V is trimmed by 0 bases and J by 5 bases. The CDR3 sequence holds 14 residues, the cysteine and phenylalanine included. Only the CDR3 portion is preserved as DNA: 42 bases, with reading frame beginning at the first base.